This T cell receptor (beta chain) was recovered during a study of T cell repertoires in cytomegalovirus infection. Background on the study: Matching HLA type, along with CMV infection, was indicated by public TCR beta signatures. Study conclusions and caveats: Using cumulative public TCR beta family frequency, the authors identified those who carried CMV together with the relevant HLA.

TCRdb fed the reads into MiXCR, producing one record per CDR3 protein. The sample holds 830,000 or so distinct CDR3 sequences, approximately 32% seen once. A remark on this clonotype: Its antigen remains unidentified.

The starting material was cultured CD8+ T cells from PBMCs, obtained from culture after CMV antigen stimulation. This receptor was identified in a human donor in good health (CMV status not recorded). Some clones in this sample may be carry-over from other donors' samples.

The chain's CDR3 is CASSYGVDRNYGYTF. CDR3 DNA sequence: TGTGCCAGCAGTTACGGAGTAGACAGAAACTATGGCTACACCTTC. The rearrangement uses TRBV6-5 and TRBJ1-2; maybe TRBD1 (5 bases). CDR1 MNHEY and CDR2 SVGAGI come from the germline V gene. This CDR3 contains 15 residues. The V end was cut by 2 bases, the J end by 2 bases, with 12 bases between.